Listed below are T cell receptor beta chains from one sample, sequenced in a study of blood T cell repertoires in COVID-19. Profiling relied on immunoSEQ multiplex PCR, and the TCRdb table lists in-frame clones only, not all of them. Seen here are 200,000 to 250,000 clones, 80% to 95% observed once, and the top ten hold around 0.85%. Material for sequencing was peripheral blood. The receptor set was obtained from a man in his sixties with COVID-19, enrolled during active disease. CDR3s include the opening cysteine and the closing phenylalanine or tryptophan. Fields, in order: clone size, J gene, V gene, D gene, CDR3 DNA, CDR3 protein. The D gene is left open where the match is weak. Where a row states a size, it is once, few, many or the class of an expanded clone; other rows omit it.

NA	TRBJ2-2	TRBV5-4	NA	TGTGCCAGCAGCTTGGGGGTGGCTAGCAACACCGGGGAGCTGTTTTTT	CASSLGVASNTGELFF
NA	TRBJ1-2	TRBV2	NA	TGTGCCAGCAGTGTACTAGTGGGGGCTCCTAACTATGGCTACACCTTC	CASSVLVGAPNYGYTF
NA	TRBJ1-5	TRBV14	NA	TGTGCCAGCAGCCTCAAAACCAGGGCGGGCAATCAGCCCCAGCATTTT	CASSLKTRAGNQPQHF
NA	TRBJ1-4	TRBV3-1/TRBV3-2	NA	TGTGCCAGCAGCCAAGGACAGGCGGGCGAAAAACTGTTTTTT	CASSQGQAGEKLFF
NA	TRBJ2-7	TRBV4-3	NA	TGCGCCAGCAGCCAAGGTACGGGAGAGCAGTACTTC	CASSQGTGEQYF
NA	TRBJ2-3	TRBV5-1	NA	TGCGCCAGCAGCTTGTTTGCGGGGGCCAGGACAGATACGCAGTATTTT	CASSLFAGARTDTQYF
NA	TRBJ1-5	TRBV7-2	NA	TGTGCCAGCAGTGCTAATAGCAATCAGCCCCAGCATTTT	CASSANSNQPQHF
NA	TRBJ1-1	TRBV6-6	NA	TGTGCCAGCAGCCACCAGGGTCCTAACACTGAAGCTTTCTTT	CASSHQGPNTEAFF
NA	TRBJ2-2	TRBV7-2	NA	TGTGCCAGCCACCGGGGAGGGAACACCGGGGAGCTGTTTTTT	CASHRGGNTGELFF
NA	TRBJ2-1	TRBV6-2/TRBV6-3	NA	TGTGCCAGCAGCTCGAGCGATGAGCAGTTCTTC	CASSSSDEQFF
NA	TRBJ2-1	TRBV5-1	NA	TGCGCCAGCAGCTTCCAGGGGGGCTCCTACAATGAGCAGTTCTTC	CASSFQGGSYNEQFF
once	TRBJ1-5	TRBV27	TRBD1	TGTGCCAGCAGTGTGGGACAGGGAGGCAATCAGCCCCAGCATTTT	CASSVGQGGNQPQHF
NA	TRBJ1-5	TRBV19	NA	TGTGCCAGGAGGGAGCTCAATCAGCCCCAGCATTTT	CARRELNQPQHF
NA	TRBJ2-2	TRBV9	TRBD2	TGTGCCAGCAGCACCCCACCGGGAGGGGAACCCTTCACCGGGGAGCTGTTTTTT	CASSTPPGGEPFTGELFF
NA	TRBJ1-1	TRBV27	NA	TGTGCCAGCAGTTTCTACGGACAGTCCACTGAAGCTTTCTTT	CASSFYGQSTEAFF
NA	TRBJ2-2	TRBV25-1	TRBD1	TGTGCCACCTCACCCCATGGGACAGCGATAAACACCGGGGAGCTGTTTTTT	CATSPHGTAINTGELFF
NA	TRBJ1-2	TRBV27	TRBD1	TGTGCCAGCAGTTCGGACAGGGGATTCTATGGCTACACCTTC	CASSSDRGFYGYTF
NA	TRBJ2-5	TRBV11-2	TRBD2	TGTGCCAGCAGCTTACAGCGGGGGCAAGAGACCCAGTACTTC	CASSLQRGQETQYF
NA	TRBJ1-1	TRBV6-5	NA	TGTGCCAGCAGGGAGAGACTCACTGAAGCTTTCTTT	CASRERLTEAFF
NA	TRBJ2-2	TRBV2	TRBD2	TGTGCCAGCAGTGGGACTAGCGGGGGAACCGGGGAGCTGTTTTTT	CASSGTSGGTGELFF
NA	TRBJ2-2	TRBV4-1	NA	TGCGCCAGCAGCCAAGCGGGGGTTAACACCGGGGAGCTGTTTTTT	CASSQAGVNTGELFF
NA	TRBJ2-7	TRBV4-1	TRBD1	TGCGCCAGCAGCCCTTACCCGGGACAGGGGGGGGCCTACGAGCAGTACTTC	CASSPYPGQGGAYEQYF
once	TRBJ1-1	TRBV23-1	NA	TGCGCCAGCAGTCAATCGACAAGCGGGGGGATGAACACTGAAGCTTTCTTT	CASSQSTSGGMNTEAFF
NA	TRBJ2-7	TRBV13	TRBD2	TGTGCCAGCAGCGCACCCACTAGCGGGACCTACGAGCAGTACTTC	CASSAPTSGTYEQYF
NA	TRBJ1-5	TRBV21-1	NA	TGTGCCAGCAGCAAAAAGAACAGAGTCTACAATAGCAATCAGCCCCAGCATTTT	CASSKKNRVYNSNQPQHF
NA	TRBJ2-7	TRBV27	TRBD2	TGTGCCAGCAGTTTAAAACTAGCGGGAGCTGGGTTCTCCTACGAGCAGTACTTC	CASSLKLAGAGFSYEQYF
NA	TRBJ1-6	TRBV3-1/TRBV3-2	TRBD1	TGTGCCAGCAGCCAAGAAGGGGGCGGTCTCCCGGGCGCTTCACCCCTCCACTTT	CASSQEGGGLPGASPLHF
once	TRBJ1-5	TRBV2	NA	TGTGCCAGCAGCGCCACCGGTCTCGATCAGCCCCAGCATTTT	CASSATGLDQPQHF
NA	TRBJ1-4	TRBV3-1/TRBV3-2	TRBD1	TGTGCCAGCAGCCTTGCCGGTGGGGACAGGAATGAAAAACTGTTTTTT	CASSLAGGDRNEKLFF
NA	TRBJ2-1	TRBV18	TRBD2	TGTGCCAGCTCACCCAACGCGGGGGTGCCCTACAATGAGCAGTTCTTC	CASSPNAGVPYNEQFF